The clone carrying this T cell receptor beta chain has just a few counts. TCRdb used MiXCR to reprocess the 5' RACE reads, holding one entry per CDR3 protein. Of fewer than 350,000 distinct CDR3 sequences listed, 15% are singletons. These data are taken from a study of T-cell memory formation after mild COVID-19. The CDR3 runs to 14 residues. Looked up from germline, CDR1 is SGHTA and CDR2 is FQGNSA. With 1 base removed from V and 6 bases from J, the gap between germline ends came to 9 bases. The sequenced sample consisted of PBMCs or a T cell subset sorted from them (not recorded which). This rearrangement joins TRBV7-2 to TRBJ2-2; D may be TRBD1 (6 bases). The receptor was derived from a man younger than 35 who had mild COVID-19 (a few samples of this study predate the infection). Cell type and time point are not known. CDR3: CASSLVGGPGELFF. The CDR3 region has the DNA TGTGCCAGCAGCTTAGTTGGGGGCCCCGGGGAGCTGTTTTTT.